This TCR beta chain is from a study of T cell responses to AZD1222 COVID-19 vaccine. Study-level results: At 160-218 and 743-854, vaccine-associated CD4 TCRs were dominant, and they spanned spike. Donors in the cohort were predominantly white British and more often female, and clonal diversity was possibly underestimated.

Produced via immunoSEQ multiplex PCR; TCRdb's table is partial and in-frame only. Found here are over 100,000 clones, 86% of them singletons; the top ten hold about 20%. CDR1 is MNHEY, CDR2 SVGAGI, per germline. CDR3 length equals 14 residues. V was shortened by 4 bases and J by 6 bases, with 13 bases between the two germline ends. Regarding this clone: Antigen: not known.

The chain combines TRBV6-5 with TRBJ2-1; TRBD1 might be the D (5 bases). The specimen comprised peripheral blood, sampled on day 0 of AZD1222 vaccination. The TCR was taken from an adult in good health. CDR3 in amino acids: CASSLATARNEQFF. Written as DNA, the CDR3 is TGTGCCAGCAGTTTGGCGACAGCGCGCAATGAGCAGTTCTTC.